The 17 T cell receptor beta chains reported below all come from one sample, sequenced in a study of CD8 T cells in ankylosing spondylitis. TCRdb reprocessed the 5' RACE reads via MiXCR and lists one record per CDR3 protein. The sample comprises 450,000 to 550,000 distinct CDR3 sequences, 5.3% of which are singletons, and roughly 3.5% rests with the top ten. Their antigens are not known. General study findings and limits: A motif of roughly 8 highly homologous TCR beta variants was seen as apparently characteristic of ankylosing spondylitis blood.

Sample: blood, either unsorted or a sorted T cell fraction (not recorded which). These TCRs come from a male donor with ankylosing spondylitis.

There are many counts of this clonotype. The chain carries TRBV5-1 and TRBJ2-3, with 7 positions matching TRBD2. Looked up from germline, CDR1 is SGHRS and CDR2 is YFSETQ. V was clipped by 3 bases and J by 0 bases; unmatched bases: 7. This CDR3 is built from 16 residues. The CDR3 reads CASSWPERGSTDTQYF. The CDR3 DNA follows: TGCGCCAGCAGCTGGCCGGAGCGGGGCAGCACAGATACGCAGTATTTT.

In regard to this clonotype: The CDR3 does not end in the conserved phenylalanine or tryptophan, so this is likely a read error. The rearrangement joins TRBV7-3 to TRBJ1-5; D not resolved. CDR3 size: 16 residues. The V gene's germline CDR1 is SGHTA and CDR2 FQGTGA. V shed 3 bases and J shed 0 bases, with 12 bases lying between them. CDR3 nucleotide sequence: TGTGCCAGCAGCTTGGGCGGCGAGGATAGCAATCAGCCCCAGCATCTT. Translating gives CASSLGGEDSNQPQHL.

In its sample, this clonotype was seen many times. The V call is TRBV4-1, the J call TRBJ2-7; 7 bases match TRBD2. CDR3 length: 15 residues. V shed 4 bases and J 2 bases; nucleotides not matched to a gene: 8. Germline lookup yields CDR1 MGHRA and CDR2 YSYEKL. As DNA, the CDR3 is TGCGCCAGCAGCCCACGGAAGGCGGGAGCCTACGAGCAGTACTTC. It yields the protein CASSPRKAGAYEQYF.

This clonotype has a count of ten or more. The chain combines TRBV29-1 with TRBJ1-1; TRBD1 aligns across 9 bases. This CDR3 contains 14 residues. Looked up from germline, CDR1 is SQVTM and CDR2 is ANQGSEA. The J segment lost 4 bases and the V segment lost 6 bases, leaving 9 bases of the junction unmatched. CDR3 loop: CSVGTGLRSTEAFF. The CDR3 DNA reads TGCAGCGTCGGGACAGGGCTGCGGAGCACTGAAGCTTTCTTT.

At least ten counts were recorded for this clonotype. J is TRBJ1-1 and V is TRBV6-5; possibly TRBD1 for D (5 bases). From germline, CDR1 is MNHEY and CDR2 SVGAGI. The CDR3 loop spans 13 amino acids. Trimming removed 2 bases at V and 4 bases at J, with 8 bases between. CDR3 region: CASSYRQGTEAFF. CDR3 in DNA: TGTGCCAGCAGTTACAGGCAGGGCACTGAAGCTTTCTTT.

In its sample, this clonotype was seen many times. The rearrangement uses TRBV5-1 and TRBJ2-7; D possibly corresponds to TRBD1 (6 bases). The CDR3 is 12 amino acids. CDR1 is SGHRS, CDR2 YFSETQ, per germline. V lost 4 bases, J lost 6 bases, and 11 bases lay in between. CDR3 in DNA: TGCGCCAGCAGCATGCCAGGGGTCGAGCAGTACTTC. Its protein is CASSMPGVEQYF. Full variable domain (remainder filled in from reference TRBV5-1 and TRBJ2-7): KAGVTQTPRYLIKTRGQQVTLSCSPISGHRSVSWYQQTPGQGLQFLFEYFSETQRNKGNFPGRFSGRQFSNSRSEMNVSTLELGDSALYLCASSMPGVEQYFGPGTRLTVT.

This clonotype was detected many times. The chain joins TRBV28 to TRBJ2-3; D may be TRBD2 (5 bases). The CDR3 extends over 15 amino acids. With 6 bases removed from V and 1 base from J, the gap between germline ends came to 14 bases. Germline loops: CDR1 MDHEN, CDR2 SYDVKM. The CDR3 loop is CASSYGVRGTDTQYF. CDR3 bases: TGTGCCAGCAGCTACGGGGTTCGGGGCACAGATACGCAGTATTTT.

This clonotype was detected ten times or more. V is TRBV20-1 and J is TRBJ1-1, with D hard to call. In germline, CDR1 is DFQATT, CDR2 SNEGSKA (reference sequence). V was clipped by 6 bases and J by 3 bases, with 14 bases between them. The CDR3 sequence is 13 residues long. The CDR3 sequence: CSALLRRDTEAFF. CDR3 DNA sequence: TGCAGTGCCCTCCTCCGCCGGGACACTGAAGCTTTCTTT.

This clonotype was counted at least ten times. V and J are TRBV4-3 and TRBJ2-7; 10 bases map to TRBD1. Germline CDR1 is LGHNA and CDR2 is YSLEER. The J segment lost 5 bases and the V segment lost 3 bases, leaving 7 bases of the junction unmatched. This CDR3 has 15 amino acids. CDR3 region: CASSQTDRGLHEQYF. Here the CDR3 DNA reads TGCGCCAGCAGCCAGACCGACAGGGGGCTGCACGAGCAGTACTTC.

This clonotype has ten or more counts. The chain recombines TRBV5-1 with TRBJ2-3; 8 bases map to TRBD2. The trim removed 2 bases at V and 14 bases at J, leaving 7 bases unmatched. The CDR3 length is 12 residues. Germline V gene data show CDR1 as SGHRS and CDR2 as YFSETQ. The CDR3, as DNA: TGCGCCAGCAGCTTAGCGGGGGCGCCCTGGTATTTT. As protein: CASSLAGAPWYF.

The V gene is TRBV3-1, the J gene TRBJ2-3, with 13 nucleotides matching TRBD2. CDR3 length: 19 amino acids. In germline, CDR1 is LGHDT, CDR2 YNNKEL (reference sequence). V gave up 6 bases and J gave up 0 bases; unmatched junction bases: 12. The CDR3 loop reads CASSLVSTSGRPSTDTQYF. CDR3 sequence (DNA): TGTGCCAGCAGTTTGGTGTCGACTAGCGGGAGGCCTAGCACAGATACGCAGTATTTT.

This clonotype has ten or more counts. The chain links TRBV6-2 or TRBV6-3 to TRBJ2-7; possibly TRBD2 for D (6 bases). Germline V CDR1 and CDR2: MNHEY, SVGEGT. Trimming took off 5 bases at V and 2 bases at J, with 13 bases between the two ends. The CDR3 has 14 residues. The CDR3 nucleotides are TGTGCCAGCAGTCGACCCACGGGGGCCTACGAGCAGTACTTC. Translation: CASSRPTGAYEQYF.

The chain joins TRBV3-1 to TRBJ2-5, with TRBD1 matching 10 bases. The junction had 6 bases not matched to a gene; V was cut back by 0 bases and J by 5 bases. This CDR3 spans 16 amino acids. Germline V lookup: CDR1 LGHDT, CDR2 YNNKEL (reference sequence). The chain's CDR3 is CASSQELTGGEETQYF. CDR3 DNA: TGTGCCAGCAGCCAAGAGTTGACAGGGGGCGAGGAGACCCAGTACTTC.

This clonotype appeared many times. The rearrangement joins TRBV29-1 to TRBJ2-5; D uncertain. The CDR3 extends over 13 amino acids. The V and J ends lost 2 bases and 5 bases respectively, with 12 bases between them. CDR1 and CDR2 (germline): SQVTM, ANQGSEA. The DNA of the CDR3 is TGCAGCGTTGAAAACGACCACGGGGAGACCCAGTACTTC. Its protein product is CSVENDHGETQYF.

The table lists this clonotype with many counts. The chain joins TRBV15 to TRBJ1-1; the D is unclear. V was clipped by 1 base and J by 3 bases, with 12 bases between them. The CDR3 totals 15 residues. Germline loops: CDR1 LNHNV, CDR2 YYDKDF (reference sequence). CDR3 DNA sequence: TGTGCCACCAGCAGAGGAAACGGAGGGTACACTGAAGCTTTCTTT. This gives the protein CATSRGNGGYTEAFF. The full variable domain, completed using reference TRBV15 and TRBJ1-1, is DAMVIQNPRYQVTQFGKPVTLSCSQTLNHNVMYWYQQKSSQAPKLLFHYYDKDFNNEADTPDNFQSRRPNTSFCFLDIRSPGLGDTAMYLCATSRGNGGYTEAFFGQGTRLTVV.

Details on this clonotype: A much larger clone differs by one base, so this may be a read error. V usage is TRBV5-1 and J usage is TRBJ1-2; D perhaps matches TRBD1 (5 bases). V lost 0 bases and J 8 bases, leaving 14 bases between the germline ends. CDR1 is SGHRS, CDR2 YFSETQ, per germline. The CDR3 consists of 14 residues. The CDR3 DNA follows: TGCGCCAGCAGCTTGGAACGGGGGGAGTTCGGCTACACCTTC. Encoded protein: CASSLERGEFGYTF.

This clonotype was recorded at least ten times. The CDR3 loop reads CASKRRRVVGDYGYTF. The CDR3 nucleotides read TGTGCCAGCAAAAGGAGGCGCGTGGTGGGGGACTATGGCTACACCTTC. This sequence joins TRBV6-1 and TRBJ1-2; weak D call: TRBD1 (5 bases). There are 16 residues in the CDR3. V was clipped by 7 bases and J by 3 bases, with 21 bases between them. Germline assignment: CDR1 MNHNS and CDR2 SASEGT.